A selection of T cell receptor beta chains follows, all from one sample in a study of blood T cell repertoires in COVID-19. The method was immunoSEQ multiplex PCR; TCRdb's version includes in-frame clones alone and lacks a portion of them. Found here are 310,000 or so clones, 87% of them singletons; the top ten hold about 5.5%. Sequencing used PBMCs or T cells enriched from blood (not recorded which). These receptor sequences come from a woman aged 35 to 49 who had recovered from COVID-19. CDR3s include the opening cysteine and the closing phenylalanine or tryptophan. D genes are given only for firm matches. The listing skips clone size in some rows; elsewhere it reads once, few, many or a size class.

TRBD1 | . | TRBJ1-1 | TRBV4-1 | TGCGCCAGCAGCCAAGGGACAGGGGGCGAAGCTTTCTTT | CASSQGTGGEAFF
. | . | TRBJ1-5 | TRBV3-1/TRBV3-2 | TGTGCCAGCAGCCAAGGACATATTGGGCAGGGGAGTCAGCCCCAGCATTTT | CASSQGHIGQGSQPQHF
. | . | TRBJ1-1 | TRBV9 | TGTGCCAGCAGCGTAGGGCTGGGGAGTACTGAAGCTTTCTTT | CASSVGLGSTEAFF
. | . | TRBJ1-4 | TRBV27 | TGTGCCAGCAGTTTCAACAGGTTTGGGGAAAAACTGTTTTTT | CASSFNRFGEKLFF
. | . | TRBJ1-2 | TRBV6-1 | TGTGCCAGCAGTGATTCGGGGGATAACTATGGCTACACCTTC | CASSDSGDNYGYTF
. | . | TRBJ1-5 | TRBV19 | TGTGCCAGTATACAGGTACTCTATAGCAATCAGCCCCAGCATTTT | CASIQVLYSNQPQHF
. | . | TRBJ1-5 | TRBV2 | TGTGCCAGCAGTGAAGGGGGGGGCTGGAACAATCAGCCCCAGCATTTT | CASSEGGGWNNQPQHF
TRBD1 | . | TRBJ1-5 | TRBV30 | TGTGCCTGGAAGGGACAGGGCTGGAATCAGCCCCAGCATTTT | CAWKGQGWNQPQHF
. | . | TRBJ1-6 | TRBV27 | TGTGCCAGCGGGGCCCGCTCGGATTCACCCCTCCACTTT | CASGARSDSPLHF
TRBD2 | . | TRBJ2-7 | TRBV28 | TGTGCCAGCAGTCTAGCGGGAGTTTACGAGCAGTACTTC | CASSLAGVYEQYF
. | . | TRBJ1-5 | TRBV20-1 | TGCAGTGCTAGTGAAGCTTCCAATCGGCCCCAGCATTTT | CSASEASNRPQHF
. | . | TRBJ2-3 | TRBV5-4 | TGTGCCAGCAGCTTTGGCGGCGGGGTGAGCACAGATACGCAGTATTTT | CASSFGGGVSTDTQYF
TRBD2 | . | TRBJ2-3 | TRBV3-1/TRBV3-2 | TGTGCCAGCAGCCAAGATTCTAGCGGGGGCACAGATACGCAGTATTTT | CASSQDSSGGTDTQYF
TRBD1 | . | TRBJ2-7 | TRBV2 | TGTGCCAGCAGTGATCGGGACAGGGGCGCACTTGAGCAGTACTTC | CASSDRDRGALEQYF
. | . | TRBJ1-5 | TRBV20-1 | TGCAGTGCTAGTTCCTCGGGCAATCAGCCCCAGCATTTT | CSASSSGNQPQHF
. | . | TRBJ1-4 | TRBV3-1/TRBV3-2 | TGTGCCAGCAGCCCGGGCCCCGAGGGTGAAAAACTGTTTTTT | CASSPGPEGEKLFF
. | many | TRBJ2-1 | TRBV6-2/TRBV6-3 | TGTGCCAGCAGCCTCCTAGCGTCCTACAATGAGCAGTTCTTC | CASSLLASYNEQFF
TRBD1 | . | TRBJ2-2 | TRBV4-1 | TGCGCCAGCAGCCAACCGGACAGGTTCTTTAAAGGGGGCGGGGAGCTGTTTTTT | CASSQPDRFFKGGGELFF
. | once | TRBJ1-2 | TRBV5-1 | TGCGCCAGCAGCTTGGATGGCAGCGGGGCACTTGGTGGCTACACCTTC | CASSLDGSGALGGYTF
TRBD1 | once | TRBJ2-4 | TRBV27 | TGTGCCAGCAGGCCTACAGGGGGCTCGGACATTCAGTACTTC | CASRPTGGSDIQYF
. | . | TRBJ2-7 | TRBV6-2/TRBV6-3 | TGTGCCAGCAGTTACACGGGGTTCTTGGACGAGCAGTACTTC | CASSYTGFLDEQYF
TRBD2 | . | TRBJ2-7 | TRBV6-6 | TGTGCCACCTCATTGACTAGCGGAAGATACGAGCAGTACTTC | CATSLTSGRYEQYF
. | . | TRBJ1-1 | TRBV28 | TGTGCCAGCAGTTTAGAAAGAGGGATCCGAGCTTTCTTT | CASSLERGIRAFF
TRBD2 | few | TRBJ2-7 | TRBV15 | TGTGCCACCAGCAAAACTAGCGGGAGTTACGAGCAGTACTTC | CATSKTSGSYEQYF
TRBD1 | . | TRBJ1-2 | TRBV14 | TGTGCCAGCAGCCAAGTAAGGGGGCTTGATGGCTACACCTTC | CASSQVRGLDGYTF
. | . | TRBJ1-4 | TRBV2 | TGTGCCAGCAGTGTGGAGGGTGGGAATGAAAAACTGTTTTTT | CASSVEGGNEKLFF
TRBD2 | . | TRBJ2-7 | TRBV5-4 | TGTGCCAGCAGCCTACGGACTAGCGGCACCTCCTACGAGCAGTACTTC | CASSLRTSGTSYEQYF
. | . | TRBJ2-1 | TRBV7-9 | TGTGCCAGCAATGTGCCGGGACTCCCCAATGAGCAGTTCTTC | CASNVPGLPNEQFF
TRBD1 | . | TRBJ1-5 | TRBV19 | TGTGCCAGTAGCCAGGGACAGTATCAGCCCCAGCATTTT | CASSQGQYQPQHF
. | . | TRBJ1-5 | TRBV10-3 | TGTGCCATCAGTGAGGTAGATGGGGAGGGTCAGCCCCAGCATTTT | CAISEVDGEGQPQHF
. | once | TRBJ1-2 | TRBV7-2 | TGTGCCAGCAGCTTAGCGGGACACCGAGGGAACTATGGCTACACCTTC | CASSLAGHRGNYGYTF
. | . | TRBJ1-5 | TRBV2 | TGTGCCAGCAGTGGGCAGTATAGCAATCAGCCCCAGCATTTT | CASSGQYSNQPQHF
. | . | TRBJ2-7 | TRBV6-5 | TGTGCCAGTTGCCGGGACTCGTATTACGAGCAGTACTTC | CASCRDSYYEQYF
. | . | TRBJ2-3 | TRBV7-3 | TGTGCCAGCAGCTTAAGGGTTAGCGGCAGCACAGATACGCAGTATTTT | CASSLRVSGSTDTQYF
. | once | TRBJ2-5 | TRBV5-8 | TGTGCCAGCAGCCCCGGGGCCGGGGAGGAAGAGACCCAGTACTTC | CASSPGAGEEETQYF
. | once | TRBJ2-7 | TRBV18 | TGTGCCAGCTCACCCCAAGAGGGAGTTGGGGACGAGCAGTACTTC | CASSPQEGVGDEQYF
. | . | TRBJ2-5 | TRBV30 | TGTGCCTGCCCGACGCCCCTGGGCCCAGAGACCCAGTACTTC | CACPTPLGPETQYF
. | . | TRBJ2-7 | TRBV7-2 | TGTGCCAGCAGCTCTAACCCGGGACTCATAACGTACGAGCAGTACTTC | CASSSNPGLITYEQYF
TRBD2 | . | TRBJ2-3 | TRBV4-3 | TGCGCCAGCAGCCAGGGTCTAGCGGGAGGGCCATCAAGGGATACGCAGTATTTT | CASSQGLAGGPSRDTQYF
. | . | TRBJ2-5 | TRBV12-3/TRBV12-4 | TGTGCCAGCAAAACAGGGCTACAAGAGACCCAGTACTTC | CASKTGLQETQYF
. | . | TRBJ1-2 | TRBV28 | TGTGCCAGCAGTACCGACAGATATGGCTACACCTTC | CASSTDRYGYTF
TRBD2 | once | TRBJ2-7 | TRBV7-9 | TGTGCCAGCAGCTTCGCTGGCGGGAGTATGTACGAGCAGTACTTC | CASSFAGGSMYEQYF